This T cell receptor beta chain was found in a study of T cell repertoires in cytomegalovirus infection. Overall study context: Indicated by public TCR beta signatures were CMV infection and matching HLA type.

From the reads, TCRdb called clonotypes with MiXCR, one entry per CDR3 protein. The sample shows approximately 1,000,000 distinct CDR3 sequences, 31% of them seen only once. This CDR3 contains 12 residues. With V trimmed by 6 bases and J by 6 bases, 4 bases remained unmatched. Germline V gives CDR1 ENHRY, CDR2 SYGVKD. A few counts support this clonotype. Its antigen is as yet unknown. The receptor was derived from a human donor in good health (CMV status not recorded). Some clones in this sample may be carry-over from other donors' samples. The sample was cultured CD8+ T cells from PBMCs, taken from culture after CMV antigen stimulation. The chain joins TRBV10-3 to TRBJ2-7; TRBD1 matches at 8 bases. The DNA of the CDR3 is TGTGCCATCAGGGGACAGGCTCTCGAGCAGTACTTC. It is translated as CAIRGQALEQYF.